This T cell receptor beta chain originates from a study of shared clonotypes between healthy human individuals (dated by TCRdb to the early 2020s). In terms of the full investigation: Three men and two women, aged 18 to 49 years, made up the cohort. For each donor, three plates each were used for CD4 naive and CD4 memory, two plates were used for CD8 naive, and one plate was used for CD8 memory. To estimate repertoire size and how much clonotype sharing occurs between individuals, the study deeply sequenced the blood TCR repertoires of roughly 5 healthy adults. To increase sequencing depth and limit assay-specific biases, TCR repertoire library preparation and sequencing were carried out by different laboratories using diverse techniques. Each donor's leukapheresis produced roughly between roughly 0.85 and 9.5 billion PBMCs.

Taken from the germline V gene, the CDR1 and CDR2 loops are SGHTA and FQGTGA. Trimming costs V 0 bases and J 7 bases, and their ends lie 13 bases apart. The CDR3 numbers 14 residues from cysteine through phenylalanine. Only the CDR3 DNA is retained, 42 bases long and in frame from the first base. CD8 naive samples consisted of CD45RO-negative cells that were positively selected for CCR7, yielding a CD45RA+CCR7+ population without TemRA cells. Healthy HIV-negative adults with no recently reported acute infections or vaccinations were included as donors. All donors were Caucasian adults living in Nashville, Tennessee, USA. Blood was obtained by leukapheresis, after which PBMCs were separated by Ficoll-Histopaque density gradient centrifugation and cryopreserved in liquid nitrogen vapor phase. Analytical flow cytometry was used to check the purity and quantity of every magnetically sorted T cell population. Genomic DNA was isolated from each sorted fraction and quantified by UV absorbance on a Nanodrop 2000c.

To note about this clone: The antigen it recognizes is unknown. Base qualities are not provided; no much larger clone lies one nucleotide away.

Using the deep immunoSEQ assay, TCR CDR3 regions were amplified from genomic DNA by multiplex PCR. For each cell subset, the extracted genomic DNA was distributed evenly across all wells of several immunoSEQ 96-well plates, and each plate served as one replicate. For sorted subsets, each replicate PCR was loaded with roughly 0.2 ug genomic DNA, equivalent to 25,000 to 30,000 T cell genomes. The purified libraries were quantified using a Qubit 3.0 fluorometer, sized with a Bioanalyzer 2100, and then quantified again using the KAPA Library Quantification kit. Each immunoSEQ 96-well plate was sequenced on its own single-read 150-cycle Illumina NextSeq 550 flow cell. The paper's data handling went like this. Because the immunoSEQ output held only junctional sequences and lacked quality scores, the filtering could not match the filtering applied to full-length reads. To assign V/J genes and CDR3, sequences were annotated using PyIR, a Python wrapper for IgBLAST v1.9, with IMGT germline references. Reads were filtered out if the reads had weak V/J assignments (E-value above 1e-6), no CDR3, stop codons, out-of-frame junctions, or ambiguous translated residues. V3J clonotypes were defined as sequences sharing an identical inferred V gene, J gene, and CDR3 amino acid sequence. The percentage overlap between two repertoires was calculated by dividing the number of shared unique clonotypes by the size of the smaller repertoire. Richness of each repertoire was evaluated using RTK rarefaction, the Chao1 estimator, and Recon v2.1 estimates of unobserved clonotypes. For all TCRbeta clonotypes obtained by the gDNA method from a few donors, generation probabilities were computed with OLGA. As stored in TCRdb, this immuneACCESS dataset retains in-frame rearrangements with V and J assigned. A fraction of the clones does not appear; measured against another copy, unresolved V genes explain less than half of the discrepancy, and the remainder lacks a known reason. Clone size and V and J calls were adopted from that table, with D and trimming inferred from the DNA. For this sample the table gives around 1,900,000 clones, of which about 93% were detected only once. Of the sample, around 1.7% is held by the ten largest clones.

General findings and caveats noted by the study authors: Naive subsets generally had larger estimated clonotype richness than memory subsets did. Only blood was sampled, and tissue TCR repertoires likely differ from those in blood. Across a handful of donors, around 5.4% of naive CD4, roughly 3.8% of naive CD8, 2% to 2.5% of memory CD4, and approximately 0.42% of memory CD8 clonotypes were shared. The small number of donors limited the genetic and exposure-history diversity represented. Compared with non-shared clonotypes, the clonotypes found in all four sorted-subset donors had higher generation probabilities. Rarefaction of sorted-subset datasets indicated incomplete sequencing despite the large sequencing depth. Pairwise subsampling led to the expectation that sequencing depth would affect the degree of clonotype sharing among donors.

The clonotype comes from a man younger than 30 in good health. Some clones in this sample may be carry-over from other donors' samples. The rearranged segments are TRBV7-3 and TRBJ2-7; the D gene may be TRBD1 or TRBD2, since each aligns over 5 bases. Sequencing was performed on naive CD8+ T cells from PBMCs. The meaning of the sample's cell subset or site label: CD45RA+CCR7+. The CDR3 in this case is CASSLTVLEGEQYF. Here is the DNA: TGTGCCAGCAGCTTAACGGTTCTCGAGGGGGAGCAGTACTTC.